The source of this T cell receptor (beta chain) is a study of T cell changes during pregnancy in multiple sclerosis. Generated by immunoSEQ multiplex PCR, the TCRdb table keeps only in-frame clones and is missing some. Of around 70,000 clones listed, over 85% were seen once; the top ten hold 2.1%. From germline, CDR1 is GTSNPN and CDR2 SVGIG (reference sequence). Trimming took 3 bases from V and 2 from J, leaving 11 bases between them. CDR3 size: 14 residues. Source: peripheral blood, taken in the second trimester of pregnancy. V and J are TRBV30 and TRBJ2-1; tentatively, D is TRBD2 (7 bases). This receptor was obtained from a female donor in good health, enrolled as a control in a pregnancy study. CDR3 sequence reads: CAWRKGGTYNEQFF. CDR3 nucleotide sequence: TGTGCCTGGAGAAAGGGGGGGACCTACAATGAGCAGTTCTTC.